This T cell receptor beta chain was sequenced during a study of CD8 T cells in ankylosing spondylitis. One entry per CDR3 protein, called by TCRdb with MiXCR from the 5' RACE reads. The sample consists of around 340,000 distinct CDR3 sequences, roughly 15% of them appearing once. Trimming stripped 3 bases from V and 0 bases from J, with 11 bases between. The CDR3 runs 16 residues. The rearrangement uses TRBV12-3 or TRBV12-4 and TRBJ1-4, with D tentatively TRBD1 (6 bases). This TCR was sampled from a male donor with ankylosing spondylitis or in good health (not recorded which). Source material: blood, either unsorted or a sorted T cell fraction (not recorded which). In DNA form, the CDR3 reads TGTGCCAGCAGTTTTGGGGGCGCGACAACTAATGAAAAACTGTTTTTT. It encodes CASSFGGATTNEKLFF.